One sample yielded the 17 T cell receptor beta chains listed below, sequenced in a study of vaccination and CD4 T cells after COVID-19. Oncomine TCR Beta short-read sequencing was applied to DNA from cultured CD4+ T cells. TCRdb called the PCR reads again in MiXCR, with one record for every CDR3 protein. The table lists 25,000 to 30,000 distinct CDR3 sequences, approximately 60% of them singletons. Treatment in this sample: 10-day PBMC culture with coronavirus spike peptide pools or control peptides (ViraFEST assay). Antigens of these TCRs are unknown. The sample was CD4+ T cells from blood, cultured in vitro, taken after SARS-CoV-2 vaccination. These receptor sequences come from a human donor who received a COVID-19 vaccine.

This clonotype has a single count. The chain has TRBV14 and TRBJ1-1, with unresolved D. This CDR3 contains 15 residues. Germline loops: CDR1 SGHDN, CDR2 FVKESK. V was shortened by 6 bases and J by 1 base, with 15 bases between the two germline ends. The CDR3 DNA reads as TGTGCCAGCAGGTTGACGGGTTCGGGGAACACTGAAGCTTTCTTT. Encoded protein: CASRLTGSGNTEAFF.

The chain is built from TRBV29-1 and TRBJ1-1, with 8 bases aligning to TRBD1. In germline, CDR1 is SQVTM, CDR2 ANQGSEA. Unmatched junction bases numbered 10, after V lost 4 bases and J lost 12 bases. The CDR3 contains 12 residues. CDR3 DNA sequence: TGCAGCGTTGGACCAGGGGGCCTTGCGACTTTCTTT. Protein: CSVGPGGLATFF.

The V gene is TRBV14, the J gene TRBJ1-6, with TRBD1 matching over 8 bases. CDR1 is SGHDN and CDR2 is FVKESK in the germline V gene. The junction had 10 bases not matched to a gene; V was cut back by 5 bases and J by 10 bases. The CDR3 loop spans 15 amino acids. The CDR3 region is CASSYHTGGWSPLHF. In DNA form, the CDR3 reads TGTGCCAGCAGCTACCATACAGGGGGTTGGTCACCCCTCCACTTT.

The chain links TRBV27 to TRBJ1-1; weak D call: TRBD1 (6 bases). This CDR3 is 14 amino acids long. V lost 6 bases and J 9 bases, leaving 20 bases between the germline ends. Looked up from germline, CDR1 is MNHEY and CDR2 is SMNVEV (reference sequence). CDR3 in DNA: TGTGCCAGCAGCATCCGGGGGACACCGGACCAAGCTTTCTTT. Translation: CASSIRGTPDQAFF.

In this sample, this clonotype turned up a few times. The CDR3 DNA is TGTGCCAGTAGTATCCGAAGCGGGGGGCGCGTCACAGATACGCAGTATTTT. It is translated as CASSIRSGGRVTDTQYF. The chain couples TRBV19 to TRBJ2-3; 9 bases align to TRBD2. CDR1 is LNHDA and CDR2 is SQIVND in the germline V gene (reference sequence). This CDR3 is 17 amino acids long. Trimming cost V 3 bases and J 2 bases; bases outside gene matches: 9.

In DNA, the CDR3 is TGCGCCAGCAGCCTGGGGGGGGATGGCTATAATTCACCCCTCCACTTT. Translation: CASSLGGDGYNSPLHF. The chain recombines TRBV5-1 with TRBJ1-6; maybe TRBD1 (5 bases). The CDR3 has 16 amino acids. Germline V lookup: CDR1 SGHRS, CDR2 YFSETQ. V lost 4 bases, J lost 3 bases, and 14 bases lay in between. Variable domain in full (rest from reference TRBV5-1 and TRBJ1-6): KAGVTQTPRYLIKTRGQQVTLSCSPISGHRSVSWYQQTPGQGLQFLFEYFSETQRNKGNFPGRFSGRQFSNSRSEMNVSTLELGDSALYLCASSLGGDGYNSPLHFGNGTRLTVT.

The rearrangement joins TRBV27 to TRBJ1-6, with D perhaps TRBD1 (5 bases). Germline CDR1 and CDR2: MNHEY and SMNVEV (reference sequence). This CDR3 is 18 amino acids long. With 3 bases removed from V and 9 bases from J, the gap between germline ends came to 24 bases. The CDR3 nucleotides read TGTGCCAGCAGTTTCTACGGACACTCGGGAGTCCTAGGTTCACCCCTCCACTTT. Translation gives CASSFYGHSGVLGSPLHF.

The chain recombines TRBV19 with TRBJ1-3; D is uncertain. The V gene lost 5 bases and the J gene lost 4 bases, with 15 bases spanning the gap. CDR3 length: 15 residues. Germline CDR1 and CDR2: LNHDA and SQIVND (reference sequence). Written as DNA, the CDR3 is TGTGCCAGTAGTCCAAAGGCTCGGGGAGGAAACACCATATATTTT. Its translation is CASSPKARGGNTIYF.

V and J are TRBV19 and TRBJ1-2; D might be TRBD1 (6 bases). The germline V gene has CDR1 LNHDA and CDR2 SQIVND (reference sequence). The CDR3 runs 14 residues. V was shortened by 5 bases and J by 2 bases, with 12 bases between the two germline ends. CDR3 coding DNA: TGTGCCAGTAGTGTCCGACAGGCCAACTATGGCTACACCTTC. It encodes CASSVRQANYGYTF. Variable domain in full (rest from reference TRBV19 and TRBJ1-2): DGGITQSPKYLFRKEGQNVTLSCEQNLNHDAMYWYRQDPGQGLRLIYYSQIVNDFQKGDIAEGYSVSREKKESFPLTVTSAQKNPTAFYLCASSVRQANYGYTFGSGTRLTVV.

The chain joins TRBV30 to TRBJ2-6, with 10 bases identical to TRBD2. The germline CDR1 and CDR2 sequences are GTSNPN and SVGIG (reference sequence). V trimming: 2 bases; J trimming: 0 bases; junction bases outside the gene matches: 7. The CDR3 sequence is 18 residues long. The CDR3 DNA is TGTGCCTGGAGTCCACCAGGACTAGCGGTCTCTGGGGCCAACGTCCTGACTTTC. Its translation is CAWSPPGLAVSGANVLTF.

The chain combines TRBV5-4 with TRBJ1-2; no reliable D call. This CDR3 is built from 16 residues. In germline, CDR1 is SGHNT, CDR2 YYREEE (reference sequence). Trimming left V 0 bases short and J 7 bases short, with 19 bases between. CDR3 sequence (DNA): TGTGCCAGCAGCTTGGGTCCCTCAGGCTCCCAAGGTGGCTACACCTTC. Translation: CASSLGPSGSQGGYTF.

The chain links TRBV20-1 to TRBJ2-3; 9 bases map to TRBD2. This CDR3 spans 16 amino acids. The trim removed 6 bases at V and 0 bases at J, leaving 10 bases unmatched. The V gene's germline CDR1 is DFQATT and CDR2 SNEGSKA (reference sequence). The CDR3 nucleotides are TGCAGTGCAGGAGGCGGGACTAGCCCCAGCACAGATACGCAGTATTTT. Its translation: CSAGGGTSPSTDTQYF.

This clonotype has a handful of counts. V gene TRBV29-1 combines with J gene TRBJ1-2; no clear D. With 6 bases removed from V and 4 bases from J, the gap between germline ends came to 9 bases. CDR3 length: 11 amino acids. Per the germline V gene, CDR1 is SQVTM and CDR2 is ANQGSEA. Here the CDR3 reads CSVDEGYGYTF. Written as DNA, the CDR3 is TGCAGCGTGGACGAAGGCTATGGCTACACCTTC.

This clonotype was observed a handful of times. This chain connects TRBV30 to TRBJ1-2; D gene uncertain. Germline values: CDR1 GTSNPN, CDR2 SVGIG (reference sequence). CDR3 length: 13 amino acids. V lost 0 bases and J lost 3, with 8 bases in between. CDR3 DNA: TGTGCCTGGAGTGTTGAGAGCGACTATGGCTACACCTTC. It is translated as CAWSVESDYGYTF. Full variable domain (remainder filled in from reference TRBV30 and TRBJ1-2): SQTIHQWPATLVQPVGSPLSLECTVEGTSNPNLYWYRQAAGRGLQLLFYSVGIGQISSEVPQNLSASRPQDRQFILSSKKLLLSDSGFYLCAWSVESDYGYTFGSGTRLTVV.

V gene TRBV7-2 combines with J gene TRBJ1-4, with D possibly TRBD1 on 5 matching bases. The germline gives CDR1 SGHTA, CDR2 FQGNSA. The V and J ends lost 4 bases and 3 bases respectively, with 9 bases between them. This CDR3 comprises 14 residues. Here the CDR3 DNA reads TGTGCCAGCAGCTCAGGGCTGTCTAATGAAAAACTGTTTTTT. Its translation is CASSSGLSNEKLFF.

The chain carries TRBV7-8 and TRBJ1-4; D gene uncertain. Trimming stripped 1 base from V and 8 bases from J, with 11 bases between. Germline CDR1 SGHVS, CDR2 FQNEAQ. The CDR3 has 14 amino acids. The CDR3 loop reads CASSLGGLEEKLFF. In DNA, the CDR3 is TGTGCCAGCAGCTTAGGAGGCCTCGAGGAAAAACTGTTTTTT.

This chain uses TRBV24-1 with TRBJ2-2; D remains unclear. This CDR3 is 14 amino acids long. Germline V lookup: CDR1 KGHDR, CDR2 SFDVKD. V dropped 2 bases and J dropped 6 bases, with 9 bases sitting between them. The CDR3 DNA is TGTGCCACCAGTGATTATCTTTTCGCCGGGGAGCTGTTTTTT. Translation gives CATSDYLFAGELFF.